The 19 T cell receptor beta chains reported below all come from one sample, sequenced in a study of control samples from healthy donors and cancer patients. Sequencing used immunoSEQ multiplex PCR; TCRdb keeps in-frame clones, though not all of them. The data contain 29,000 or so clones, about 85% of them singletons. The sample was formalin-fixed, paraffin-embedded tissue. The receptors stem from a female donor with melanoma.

CDR3 sequence: CASSLAVHNEQFF. In DNA, the CDR3 is TGCGCCAGCAGCTTGGCCGTCCACAATGAGCAGTTCTTC. This chain connects TRBV5-1 to TRBJ2-1; D unresolved. The CDR3 spans 13 residues. Germline-derived CDR1 and CDR2 are SGHRS and YFSETQ. The V and J ends lost 0 bases and 5 bases respectively, with 6 bases between them.

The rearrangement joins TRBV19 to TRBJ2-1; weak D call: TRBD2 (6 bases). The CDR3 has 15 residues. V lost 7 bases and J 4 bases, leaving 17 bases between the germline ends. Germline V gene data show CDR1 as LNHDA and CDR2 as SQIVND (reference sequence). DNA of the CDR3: TGTGCCAGTACTCCTTCCAGCGGGTTTTACAATGAGCAGTTCTTC. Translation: CASTPSSGFYNEQFF.

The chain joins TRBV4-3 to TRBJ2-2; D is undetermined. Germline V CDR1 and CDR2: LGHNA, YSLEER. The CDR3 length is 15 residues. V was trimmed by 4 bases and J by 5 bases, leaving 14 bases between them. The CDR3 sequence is CASSRFVQLTGELFF. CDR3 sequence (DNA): TGCGCCAGCAGCCGGTTCGTGCAGCTTACCGGGGAGCTGTTTTTT.

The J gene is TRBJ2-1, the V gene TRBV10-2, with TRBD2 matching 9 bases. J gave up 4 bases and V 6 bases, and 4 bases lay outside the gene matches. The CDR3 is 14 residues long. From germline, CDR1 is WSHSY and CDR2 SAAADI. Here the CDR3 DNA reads TGCGCCAGCAGGCCCAGCGGGGGGTACAATGAGCAGTTCTTC. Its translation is CASRPSGGYNEQFF.

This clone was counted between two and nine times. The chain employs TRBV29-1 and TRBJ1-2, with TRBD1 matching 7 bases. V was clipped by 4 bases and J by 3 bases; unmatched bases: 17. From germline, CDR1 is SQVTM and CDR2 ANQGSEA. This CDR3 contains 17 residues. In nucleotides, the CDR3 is TGCAGCGTTGTGACTCCAGGGGGAAAAGAGAGTGACTATGGCTACACCTTC. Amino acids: CSVVTPGGKESDYGYTF.

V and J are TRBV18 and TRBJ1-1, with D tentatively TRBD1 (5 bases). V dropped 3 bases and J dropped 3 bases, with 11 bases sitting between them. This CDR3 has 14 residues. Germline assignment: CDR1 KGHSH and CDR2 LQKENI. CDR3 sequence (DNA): TGTGCCAGCTCACCGGGCCGGGGGGACACTGAAGCTTTCTTT. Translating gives CASSPGRGDTEAFF.

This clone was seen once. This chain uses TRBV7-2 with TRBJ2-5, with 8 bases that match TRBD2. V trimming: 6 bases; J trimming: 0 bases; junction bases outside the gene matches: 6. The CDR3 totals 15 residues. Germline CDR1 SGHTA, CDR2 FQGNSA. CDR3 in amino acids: CASRHRAGDQETQYF. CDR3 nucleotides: TGTGCCAGCAGACATAGAGCGGGAGACCAAGAGACCCAGTACTTC.

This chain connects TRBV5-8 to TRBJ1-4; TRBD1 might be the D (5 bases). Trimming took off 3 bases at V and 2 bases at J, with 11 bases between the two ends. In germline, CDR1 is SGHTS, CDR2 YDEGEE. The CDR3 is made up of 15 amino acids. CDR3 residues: CASSSSGRTNEKLFF. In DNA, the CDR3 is TGTGCCAGCAGCTCCTCAGGGAGGACTAATGAAAAACTGTTTTTT. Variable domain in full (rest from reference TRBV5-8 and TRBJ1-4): EAGVTQSPTHLIKTRGQQATLRCSPISGHTSVYWYQQALGLGLQFLLWYDEGEERNRGNFPPRFSGRQFPNYSSELNVNALELEDSALYLCASSSSGRTNEKLFFGSGTQLSVL.

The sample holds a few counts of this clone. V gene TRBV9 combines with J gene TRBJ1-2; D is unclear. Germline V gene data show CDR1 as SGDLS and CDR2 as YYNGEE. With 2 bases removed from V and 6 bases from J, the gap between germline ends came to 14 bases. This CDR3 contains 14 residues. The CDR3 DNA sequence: TGTGCCAGCAGCGTGAGTTCGACGCTGAATGGCTACACCTTC. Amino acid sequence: CASSVSSTLNGYTF.

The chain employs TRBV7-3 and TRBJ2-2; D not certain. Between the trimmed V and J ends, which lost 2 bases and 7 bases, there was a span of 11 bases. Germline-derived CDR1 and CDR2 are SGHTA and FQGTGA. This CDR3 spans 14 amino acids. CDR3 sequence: CASSLLGMSGELFF. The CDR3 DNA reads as TGTGCCAGCAGCTTATTAGGGATGAGCGGGGAGCTGTTTTTT.

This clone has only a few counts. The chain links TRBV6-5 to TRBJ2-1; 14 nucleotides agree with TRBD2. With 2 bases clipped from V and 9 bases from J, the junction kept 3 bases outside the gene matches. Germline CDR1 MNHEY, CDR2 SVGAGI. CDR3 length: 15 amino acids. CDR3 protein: CASSYVGTSGSEQFF. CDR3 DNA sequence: TGTGCCAGCAGTTACGTCGGGACTAGCGGGAGTGAGCAGTTCTTC.

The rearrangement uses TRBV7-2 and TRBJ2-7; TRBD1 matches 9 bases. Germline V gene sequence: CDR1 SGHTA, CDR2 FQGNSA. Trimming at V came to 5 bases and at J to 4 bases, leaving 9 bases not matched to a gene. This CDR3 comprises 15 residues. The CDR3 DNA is TGTGCCAGCAGCCCATCCGGGACAGGGATTTACGAGCAGTACTTC. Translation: CASSPSGTGIYEQYF.

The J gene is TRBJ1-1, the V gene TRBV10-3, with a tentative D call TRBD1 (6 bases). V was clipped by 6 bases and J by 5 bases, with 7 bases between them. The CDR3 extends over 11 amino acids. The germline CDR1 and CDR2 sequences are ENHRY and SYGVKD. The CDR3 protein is CAIRGGTEAFF. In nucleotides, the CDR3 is TGTGCCATCAGAGGGGGTACTGAAGCTTTCTTT.

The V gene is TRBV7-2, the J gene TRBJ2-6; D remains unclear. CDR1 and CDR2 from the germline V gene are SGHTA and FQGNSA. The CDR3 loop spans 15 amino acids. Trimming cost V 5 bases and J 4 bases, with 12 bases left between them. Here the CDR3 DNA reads TGTGCCAGCAGCCACGTAGTAAGGGGGGCCAACGTCCTGACTTTC. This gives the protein CASSHVVRGANVLTF.

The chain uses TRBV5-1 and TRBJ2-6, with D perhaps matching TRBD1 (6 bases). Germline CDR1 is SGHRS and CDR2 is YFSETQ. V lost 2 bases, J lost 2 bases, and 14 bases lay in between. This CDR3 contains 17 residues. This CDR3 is CASSFTGSVAGANVLTF. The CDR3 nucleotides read TGCGCCAGCAGCTTTACAGGGAGCGTCGCTGGGGCCAACGTCCTGACTTTC.

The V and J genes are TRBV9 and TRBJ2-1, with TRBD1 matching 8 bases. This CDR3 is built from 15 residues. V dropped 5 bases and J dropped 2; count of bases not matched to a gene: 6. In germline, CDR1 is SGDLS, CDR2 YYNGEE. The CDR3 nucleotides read TGTGCCAGCAGTGACGGACAGGGCGCCTACAATGAGCAGTTCTTC. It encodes CASSDGQGAYNEQFF.

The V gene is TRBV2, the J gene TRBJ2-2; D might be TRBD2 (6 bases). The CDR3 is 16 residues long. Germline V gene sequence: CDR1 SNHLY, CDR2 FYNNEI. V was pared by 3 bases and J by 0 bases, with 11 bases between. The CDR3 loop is CASSESLATNTGELFF. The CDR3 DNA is TGTGCCAGCAGTGAGAGTCTAGCGACGAACACCGGGGAGCTGTTTTTT.

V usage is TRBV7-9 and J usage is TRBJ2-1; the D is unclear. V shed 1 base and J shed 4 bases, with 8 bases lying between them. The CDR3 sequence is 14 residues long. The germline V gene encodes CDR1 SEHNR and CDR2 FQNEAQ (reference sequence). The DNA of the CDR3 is TGTGCCAGCAGCTTAGAGACATTTTACAATGAGCAGTTCTTC. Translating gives CASSLETFYNEQFF.

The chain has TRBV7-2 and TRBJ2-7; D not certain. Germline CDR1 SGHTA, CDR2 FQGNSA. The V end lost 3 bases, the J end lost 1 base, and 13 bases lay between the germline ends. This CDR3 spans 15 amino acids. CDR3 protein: CASSFYAGRSYEQYF. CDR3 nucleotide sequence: TGTGCCAGCAGCTTTTATGCAGGACGATCCTACGAGCAGTACTTC. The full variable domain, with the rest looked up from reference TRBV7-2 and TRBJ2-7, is GAGVSQSPSNKVTEKGKDVELRCDPISGHTALYWYRQSLGQGLEFLIYFQGNSAPDKSGLPSDRFSAERTGGSVSTLTIQRTQQEDSAVYLCASSFYAGRSYEQYFGPGTRLTVT.